A single sample gave rise to the 12 T cell receptor beta chains below, sequenced in a study of T cell changes during pregnancy in multiple sclerosis. Sequenced by immunoSEQ multiplex PCR; TCRdb stores in-frame clones only, minus some. The repertoire holds 20,000 to 25,000 clones, with 91% as singletons. Here the sequenced sample was CD4+ T cells from peripheral blood mononuclear cells, taken in the third trimester of pregnancy. The receptors were sampled from a female donor in good health, enrolled as a control in a pregnancy study.

The chain couples TRBV19 to TRBJ2-1, with 14 positions matching TRBD2. With V trimmed by 6 bases and J by 8 bases, 18 bases remained unmatched. This CDR3 contains 19 residues. From germline, CDR1 is LNHDA and CDR2 SQIVND (reference sequence). The CDR3 DNA follows: TGTGCCAGTAGGCTCGGGACAGGGTTGACTAGCGGGAGGGCCCATGAGCAGTTCTTC. Encoded protein: CASRLGTGLTSGRAHEQFF.

The chain carries TRBV19 and TRBJ1-3; tentatively, D is TRBD1 (5 bases). The germline V and J ends were trimmed by 7 bases and 0 bases, with 7 bases remaining between them. The CDR3 is made up of 13 amino acids. Per the germline V gene, CDR1 is LNHDA and CDR2 is SQIVND (reference sequence). CDR3 region: CASKDSSGNTIYF. DNA of the CDR3: TGTGCCAGTAAAGACAGCTCTGGAAACACCATATATTTT. The full variable domain, completed using reference TRBV19 and TRBJ1-3, is DGGITQSPKYLFRKEGQNVTLSCEQNLNHDAMYWYRQDPGQGLRLIYYSQIVNDFQKGDIAEGYSVSREKKESFPLTVTSAQKNPTAFYLCASKDSSGNTIYFGEGSWLTVV.

This rearrangement joins TRBV11-3 to TRBJ2-1; tentative D call: TRBD2 (5 bases). Germline CDR1 is SGHNT and CDR2 is YENEEA. The CDR3 length is 13 residues. The V end was cut by 1 base, the J end by 10 bases, with 11 bases between. CDR3 residues: CASSLVSGGEQFF. The CDR3 nucleotides read TGTGCCAGCAGCTTAGTTTCTGGAGGCGAGCAGTTCTTC. Combining the CDR3 with reference TRBV11-3 and TRBJ2-1 gives the whole variable domain EAGVVQSPRYKIIEKKQPVAFWCNPISGHNTLYWYLQNLGQGPELLIRYENEEAVDDSQLPKDRFSAERLKGVDSTLKIQPAELGDSAVYLCASSLVSGGEQFFGPGTRLTVL.

This clone was observed once. The rearrangement links TRBV7-3 to TRBJ2-2; 14 positions match TRBD2. The junction had 1 base not matched to a gene; V was cut back by 4 bases and J by 6 bases. CDR3 length: 15 residues. Germline V gene lookup returns CDR1 SGHTA and CDR2 FQGTGA. This chain's CDR3 is CASSSTSGGAGELFF. The CDR3, as DNA: TGTGCCAGCAGCTCGACTAGCGGGGGGGCCGGGGAGCTGTTTTTT.

The rearrangement links TRBV30 to TRBJ2-7; TRBD2 agrees at 9 bases. This CDR3 is built from 15 residues. Per the germline V gene, CDR1 is GTSNPN and CDR2 is SVGIG (reference sequence). Losses at the gene ends were 0 bases for V and 5 bases for J; bases not matched to a gene: 8. The CDR3 coding sequence is TGTGCCTGGAGTGTAGGAAGTAGCGGGAGCGACGAGCAGTACTTC. This sequence encodes CAWSVGSSGSDEQYF.

The chain uses TRBV5-4 and TRBJ2-7; TRBD2 aligns across 10 bases. Germline CDR1 SGHNT, CDR2 YYREEE (reference sequence). The CDR3 length is 16 residues. V gave up 4 bases and J gave up 2 bases; unmatched junction bases: 9. The CDR3, as DNA: TGTGCCAGCAGCCAGCTTAAGCGGGGGGGGCCCTACGAGCAGTACTTC. Protein product: CASSQLKRGGPYEQYF.

The chain couples TRBV5-6 to TRBJ2-3, with D possibly matching TRBD1 (5 bases). V was trimmed by 1 base and J by 2 bases, leaving 11 bases between them. Germline V lookup: CDR1 SGHDT, CDR2 YYEEEE. CDR3 size: 15 residues. The CDR3 DNA follows: TGTGCCAGCAGCTTGTGGTCCAGGGTCACAGATACGCAGTATTTT. Translating gives CASSLWSRVTDTQYF.

V and J are TRBV4-2 and TRBJ2-7; maybe TRBD1 (6 bases). Germline V gene lookup returns CDR1 LGHNA and CDR2 YNFKEQ. The CDR3 extends over 14 amino acids. The V gene lost 4 bases and the J gene lost 2 bases, with 12 bases spanning the gap. The CDR3 DNA follows: TGTGCCAGCAGCCGAGACCGGGACACCTACGAGCAGTACTTC. It translates to CASSRDRDTYEQYF.

The rearrangement joins TRBV2 to TRBJ1-5; 7 bases align to TRBD1. Trimming removed 4 bases from V and 0 bases from J; junction bases left unmatched: 6. The CDR3 has 16 amino acids. Germline V gene lookup returns CDR1 SNHLY and CDR2 FYNNEI. As DNA, the CDR3 is TGTGCCAGCAGTGTAGGACAGGATTATAGCAATCAGCCCCAGCATTTT. It encodes CASSVGQDYSNQPQHF.

The rearrangement uses TRBV11-3 and TRBJ1-1; 8 bases agree with TRBD1. From germline, CDR1 is SGHNT and CDR2 YENEEA. This CDR3 has 13 residues. V dropped 1 base and J dropped 9; count of bases not matched to a gene: 4. CDR3 DNA sequence: TGTGCCAGCAGCTTAGGAGGACAGGGCAAAGCTTTCTTT. It yields the protein CASSLGGQGKAFF. Full variable domain (missing parts from reference TRBV11-3 and TRBJ1-1): EAGVVQSPRYKIIEKKQPVAFWCNPISGHNTLYWYLQNLGQGPELLIRYENEEAVDDSQLPKDRFSAERLKGVDSTLKIQPAELGDSAVYLCASSLGGQGKAFFGQGTRLTVV.

This rearrangement joins TRBV9 to TRBJ1-4; TRBD1 agrees at 12 bases. J lost 6 bases, V lost 2 bases, and 2 bases had no gene match. Looked up from germline, CDR1 is SGDLS and CDR2 is YYNGEE. The CDR3 consists of 15 residues. The CDR3 sequence is CASSVGTGGYEKLFF. The CDR3 coding sequence is TGTGCCAGCAGCGTCGGGACAGGGGGCTATGAAAAACTGTTTTTT.

The chain recombines TRBV2 with TRBJ1-4; 9 nucleotides align to TRBD1. Germline V gene lookup returns CDR1 SNHLY and CDR2 FYNNEI. V gave up 6 bases and J gave up 3 bases; unmatched junction bases: 8. There are 16 residues in the CDR3. The CDR3 nucleotides read TGTGCCAGCAGCCGGGACAGGGCCGCATCTAATGAAAAACTGTTTTTT. Translated: CASSRDRAASNEKLFF. The full variable domain, its missing parts supplied by reference TRBV2 and TRBJ1-4, is EPEVTQTPSHQVTQMGQEVILRCVPISNHLYFYWYRQILGQKVEFLVSFYNNEISEKSEIFDDQFSVERPDGSNFTLKIRSTKLEDSAMYFCASSRDRAASNEKLFFGSGTQLSVL.